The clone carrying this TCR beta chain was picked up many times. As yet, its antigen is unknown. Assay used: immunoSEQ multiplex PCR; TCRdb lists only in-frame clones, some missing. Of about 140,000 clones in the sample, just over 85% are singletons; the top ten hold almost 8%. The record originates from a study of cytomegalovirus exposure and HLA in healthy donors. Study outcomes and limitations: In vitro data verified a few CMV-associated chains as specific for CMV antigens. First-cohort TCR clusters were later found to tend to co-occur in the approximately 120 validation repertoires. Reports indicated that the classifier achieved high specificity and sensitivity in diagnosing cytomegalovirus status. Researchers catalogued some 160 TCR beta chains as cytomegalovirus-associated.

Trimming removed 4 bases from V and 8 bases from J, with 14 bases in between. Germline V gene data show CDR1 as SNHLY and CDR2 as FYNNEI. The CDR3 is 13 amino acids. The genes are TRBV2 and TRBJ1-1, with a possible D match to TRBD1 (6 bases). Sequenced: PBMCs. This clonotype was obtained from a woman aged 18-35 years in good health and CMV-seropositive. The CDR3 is CASSGADDREAFF. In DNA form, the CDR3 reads TGTGCCAGCAGTGGAGCCGACGACAGGGAAGCTTTCTTT. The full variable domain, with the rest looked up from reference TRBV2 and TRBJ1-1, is EPEVTQTPSHQVTQMGQEVILRCVPISNHLYFYWYRQILGQKVEFLVSFYNNEISEKSEIFDDQFSVERPDGSNFTLKIRSTKLEDSAMYFCASSGADDREAFFGQGTRLTVV.